The 17 T cell receptor beta chains listed next were all sequenced from one sample in a study of blood T cell repertoires in COVID-19. The repertoire was sequenced with immunoSEQ multiplex PCR; TCRdb's copy has only in-frame clones and lacks some. The sample yields approximately 45,000 clones, 80% to 90% seen once. Sequenced sample: peripheral blood. The receptors come from a woman of 80 years or more with acute or convalescent COVID-19.

The chain couples TRBV3-1 (or the pseudogene TRBV3-2) to TRBJ2-3; perhaps TRBD1 as D (5 bases). CDR3 length equals 14 residues. CDR1 LGHDT and CDR2 YNNKEL come from the germline V gene (reference sequence). Trimming left V 4 bases short and J 8 bases short, with 16 bases between. CDR3 amino acids: CASSPTIQGVTQYF. CDR3 DNA sequence: TGTGCCAGCAGCCCCACCATCCAGGGCGTTACGCAGTATTTT.

This chain joins TRBV18 and TRBJ1-1, with 7 bases aligning to TRBD1. V shed 3 bases, J shed 6 bases, and the junction held 7 bases outside the gene matches. The CDR3 contains 14 residues. Germline assignment: CDR1 KGHSH and CDR2 LQKENI. In nucleotides, the CDR3 is TGTGCCAGCTCACCCGCGACAGGGAGCGCTGAAGCTTTCTTT. Translation: CASSPATGSAEAFF.

The V call is TRBV27, the J call TRBJ1-1, with D unclear. CDR3 size: 13 residues. Germline V gene lookup returns CDR1 MNHEY and CDR2 SMNVEV (reference sequence). V was clipped by 2 bases and J by 5 bases, with 9 bases between them. CDR3 nucleotides: TGTGCCAGCAGTTTAGAGGGTAAAACTGAAGCTTTCTTT. It encodes CASSLEGKTEAFF.

The V and J genes are TRBV3-1 (or the pseudogene TRBV3-2) and TRBJ1-5, with 7 bases identical to TRBD1. The CDR3 has 16 residues. CDR1 and CDR2 from the germline V gene are LGHDT and YNNKEL (reference sequence). V lost 8 bases, J lost 3 bases, and 13 bases stayed unmatched. CDR3 nucleotides: TGTGCCAGCCGCCCCGGACAGGATCTCCCCAATCAGCCCCAGCATTTT. It specifies CASRPGQDLPNQPQHF.

The J gene is TRBJ1-3, the V gene TRBV12-3 or TRBV12-4; D gene uncertain. Trimming stripped 7 bases from V and 2 bases from J, with 9 bases between. The CDR3 covers 13 residues. CDR3 sequence (DNA): TGTGCCAGCATCAAGACTACTGGAAACACCATATATTTT. As protein: CASIKTTGNTIYF.

The chain has TRBV10-2 and TRBJ1-2; 9 positions match TRBD1. CDR1 is WSHSY and CDR2 is SAAADI in the germline V gene. V lost 8 bases to trimming and J lost 0 bases; unmatched junction nucleotides: 1. The CDR3 is 13 residues long. As DNA, the CDR3 is TGCGCCAGCGGGGACAGGGCTAACTATGGCTACACCTTC. Translating gives CASGDRANYGYTF.

This chain links TRBV30 with TRBJ1-1; D remains ambiguous. The V end lost 3 bases, the J end lost 1 base, and 9 bases lay between the germline ends. CDR1 GTSNPN and CDR2 SVGIG come from the germline V gene (reference sequence). The CDR3 extends over 13 amino acids. As DNA, the CDR3 is TGTGCCTGGAGCCGACGGGAGAACACTGAAGCTTTCTTT. Amino acids: CAWSRRENTEAFF.

This clone was counted a single time. The rearrangement links TRBV5-4 to TRBJ2-3; D is ambiguous. Trimming pared 0 bases from V and 9 bases from J, leaving 8 bases between. CDR1 SGHNT and CDR2 YYREEE come from the germline V gene (reference sequence). This CDR3 spans 12 amino acids. The CDR3: CASSLEISTQYF. The CDR3 DNA is TGTGCCAGCAGCTTGGAAATATCGACGCAGTATTTT.

The chain couples TRBV3-1 (or the pseudogene TRBV3-2) to TRBJ2-1; TRBD2 aligns across 13 bases. Unmatched junction bases numbered 9, after V lost 4 bases and J lost 12 bases. CDR3 length equals 15 residues. Germline CDR1 LGHDT, CDR2 YNNKEL (reference sequence). CDR3 loop: CASSLGTSGDLLQFF. The CDR3 coding sequence is TGTGCCAGCAGCCTTGGGACTAGCGGGGACCTGTTGCAGTTCTTC.

The chain has TRBV4-2 and TRBJ2-5; a weak D match, TRBD1 (5 bases). CDR1 is LGHNA, CDR2 YNFKEQ, per germline. V was clipped by 7 bases and J by 1 base, with 16 bases between them. CDR3 length: 15 amino acids. This chain's CDR3 is CASNQSQGAQETQYF. The DNA for the CDR3 is TGTGCCAGCAATCAATCTCAAGGGGCCCAAGAGACCCAGTACTTC.

The chain links TRBV7-9 to TRBJ2-2; 10 bases line up with TRBD2. Germline CDR1 is SEHNR and CDR2 is FQNEAQ (reference sequence). Trimming removed 0 bases from V and 3 bases from J; junction bases left unmatched: 7. The CDR3 is 18 residues long. The CDR3 DNA sequence: TGTGCCAGCAGCTTAGCTCCTAGCGGGGGTCGTTACACCGGGGAGCTGTTTTTT. This codes for CASSLAPSGGRYTGELFF.

This clone was detected a few times. The CDR3 protein is CASSKDSNYGYTF. The CDR3 bases are TGTGCCAGCAGTAAGGACAGTAACTATGGCTACACCTTC. The chain joins TRBV12-3 or TRBV12-4 to TRBJ1-2, with a possible D match to TRBD1 (6 bases). This CDR3 is built from 13 residues. V shed 5 bases and J shed 1 base, with 8 bases lying between them.

V gene TRBV6-4 combines with J gene TRBJ1-2; the D is unclear. There are 14 residues in the CDR3. V lost 2 bases and J 2 bases, leaving 9 bases between the germline ends. The germline gives CDR1 MRHNA, CDR2 SNTAGT. CDR3 in amino acids: CASSDTGSNYGYTF. For the CDR3, the DNA is TGTGCCAGCAGTGACACGGGATCAAACTATGGCTACACCTTC.

The chain couples TRBV27 to TRBJ2-7; D is unclear. Trimming left V 0 bases short and J 4 bases short, with 7 bases between. Looked up from germline, CDR1 is MNHEY and CDR2 is SMNVEV (reference sequence). The CDR3 covers 13 residues. This CDR3 is CASSLSRSYEQYF. The CDR3, as DNA: TGTGCCAGCAGTTTATCCCGGTCATACGAGCAGTACTTC.

The V call is TRBV3-1 (or the pseudogene TRBV3-2), the J call TRBJ2-1; the D gene is possibly TRBD1 (5 bases). V lost 1 base, J lost 7 bases, and 11 bases lay in between. Looked up from germline, CDR1 is LGHDT and CDR2 is YNNKEL (reference sequence). This CDR3 spans 14 amino acids. For the CDR3, the DNA is TGTGCCAGCAGCCAAGGGGTGTCAGGGAATGAGCAGTTCTTC. Translation: CASSQGVSGNEQFF.

The chain joins TRBV19 to TRBJ1-4; D not certain. Trimming cost V 6 bases and J 6 bases, with 14 bases left between them. This CDR3 has 14 amino acids. The germline V gene encodes CDR1 LNHDA and CDR2 SQIVND (reference sequence). This chain's CDR3 is CASRASLADEKLFF. The CDR3 bases are TGTGCCAGTAGGGCCTCCCTAGCTGATGAAAAACTGTTTTTT.

The genes are TRBV5-1 and TRBJ2-3; 8 positions match TRBD2. Per the germline V gene, CDR1 is SGHRS and CDR2 is YFSETQ. The CDR3 is made up of 14 amino acids. J was trimmed by 1 base and V by 4 bases; bases with no gene match: 2. The CDR3 nucleotides are TGCGCCAGCAGCGTTAGCGGGGGCACAGATACGCAGTATTTT. This codes for CASSVSGGTDTQYF.